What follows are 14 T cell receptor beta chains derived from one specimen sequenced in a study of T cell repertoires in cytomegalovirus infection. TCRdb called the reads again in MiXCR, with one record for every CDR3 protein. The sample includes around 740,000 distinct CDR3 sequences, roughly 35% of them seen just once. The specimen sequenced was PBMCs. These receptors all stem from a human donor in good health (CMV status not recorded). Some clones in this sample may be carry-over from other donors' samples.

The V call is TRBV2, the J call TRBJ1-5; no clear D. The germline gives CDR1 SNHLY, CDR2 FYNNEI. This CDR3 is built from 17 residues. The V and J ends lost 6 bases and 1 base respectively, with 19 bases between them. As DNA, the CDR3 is TGTGCCAGCAGACTGGACTCAAAAAGGGCCAGCAATCAGCCCCAGCATTTT. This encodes CASRLDSKRASNQPQHF.

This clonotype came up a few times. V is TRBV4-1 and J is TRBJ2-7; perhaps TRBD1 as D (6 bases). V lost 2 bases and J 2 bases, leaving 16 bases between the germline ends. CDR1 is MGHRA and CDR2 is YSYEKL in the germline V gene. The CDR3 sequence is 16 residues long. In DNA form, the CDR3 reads TGCGCCAGCAGCCAATTTTACCCGGGACATACCTACGAGCAGTACTTC. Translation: CASSQFYPGHTYEQYF.

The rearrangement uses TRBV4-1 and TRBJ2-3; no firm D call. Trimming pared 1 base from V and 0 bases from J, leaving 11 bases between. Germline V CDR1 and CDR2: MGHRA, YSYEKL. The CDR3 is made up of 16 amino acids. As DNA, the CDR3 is TGCGCCAGCAGCCAAGTTGCCATGAGGAGCACAGATACGCAGTATTTT. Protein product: CASSQVAMRSTDTQYF.

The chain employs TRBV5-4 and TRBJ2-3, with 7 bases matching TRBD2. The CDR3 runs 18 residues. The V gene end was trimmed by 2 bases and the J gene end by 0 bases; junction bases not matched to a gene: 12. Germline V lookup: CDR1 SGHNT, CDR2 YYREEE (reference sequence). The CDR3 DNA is TGTGCCAGCAGCTTTCAGAGACTAGCCCCGTCTAGCACAGATACGCAGTATTTT. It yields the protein CASSFQRLAPSSTDTQYF.

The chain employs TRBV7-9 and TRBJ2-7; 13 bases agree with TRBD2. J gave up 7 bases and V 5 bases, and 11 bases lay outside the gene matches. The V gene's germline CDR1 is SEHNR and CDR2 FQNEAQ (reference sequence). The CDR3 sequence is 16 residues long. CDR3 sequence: CASSPPRTSGRWEQYF. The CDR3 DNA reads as TGTGCCAGCAGCCCCCCGCGGACTAGCGGGAGATGGGAGCAGTACTTC.

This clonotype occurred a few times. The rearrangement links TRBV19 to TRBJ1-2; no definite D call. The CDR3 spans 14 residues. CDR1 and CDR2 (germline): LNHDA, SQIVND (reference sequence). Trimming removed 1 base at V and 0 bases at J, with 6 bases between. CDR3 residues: CASSIAGTNYGYTF. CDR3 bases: TGTGCCAGTAGTATAGCAGGAACTAACTATGGCTACACCTTC.

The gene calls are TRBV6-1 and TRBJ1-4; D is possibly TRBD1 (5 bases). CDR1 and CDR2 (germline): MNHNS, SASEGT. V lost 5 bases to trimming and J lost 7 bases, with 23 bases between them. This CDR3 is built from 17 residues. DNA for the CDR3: TGTGCCAGCAGTCGCCCCGCGATCAGGGTAGGGCGTGAAAAACTGTTTTTT. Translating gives CASSRPAIRVGREKLFF.

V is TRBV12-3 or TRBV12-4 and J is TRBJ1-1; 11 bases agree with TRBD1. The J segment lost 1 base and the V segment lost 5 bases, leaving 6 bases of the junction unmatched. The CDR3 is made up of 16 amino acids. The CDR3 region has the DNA TGTGCCAGCAGTAGAGGGACAGGGGGTCCGAACACTGAAGCTTTCTTT. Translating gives CASSRGTGGPNTEAFF.

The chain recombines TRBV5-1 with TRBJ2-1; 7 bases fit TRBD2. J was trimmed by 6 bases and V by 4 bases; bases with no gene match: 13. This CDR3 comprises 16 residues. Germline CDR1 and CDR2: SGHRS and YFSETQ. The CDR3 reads CASSGGLKNGTNEQFF. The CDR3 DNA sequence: TGCGCCAGCAGCGGGGGACTAAAGAACGGCACCAATGAGCAGTTCTTC.

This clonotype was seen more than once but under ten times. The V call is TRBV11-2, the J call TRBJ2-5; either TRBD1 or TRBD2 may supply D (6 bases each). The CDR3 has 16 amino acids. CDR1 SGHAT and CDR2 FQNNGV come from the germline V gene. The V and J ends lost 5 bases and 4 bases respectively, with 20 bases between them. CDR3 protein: CASSQTGGGEGETQYF. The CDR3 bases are TGTGCCAGCAGCCAGACCGGGGGCGGAGAGGGAGAGACCCAGTACTTC.

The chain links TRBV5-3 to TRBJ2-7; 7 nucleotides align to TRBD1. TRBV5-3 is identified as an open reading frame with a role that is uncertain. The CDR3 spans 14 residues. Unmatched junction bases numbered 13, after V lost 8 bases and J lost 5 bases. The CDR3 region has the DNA TGTGCCAGCCGAAAACAGGGGCAGATGAACGAGCAGTACTTC. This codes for CASRKQGQMNEQYF.

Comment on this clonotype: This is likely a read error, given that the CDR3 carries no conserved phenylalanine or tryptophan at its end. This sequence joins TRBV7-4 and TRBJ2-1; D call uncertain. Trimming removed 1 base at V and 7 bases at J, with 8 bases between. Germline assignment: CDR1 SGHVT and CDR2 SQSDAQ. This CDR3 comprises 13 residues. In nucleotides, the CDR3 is TGTGCCAGCAGCTTAGGTGGCCCGAATGAGCAGTTCTCC. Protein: CASSLGGPNEQFS.

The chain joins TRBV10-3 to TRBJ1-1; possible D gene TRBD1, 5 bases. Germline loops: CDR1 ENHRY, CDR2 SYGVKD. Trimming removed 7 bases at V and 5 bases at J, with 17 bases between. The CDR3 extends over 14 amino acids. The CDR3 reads CAIKRDVPGTEAFF. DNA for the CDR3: TGTGCCATCAAGCGGGACGTCCCTGGGACTGAAGCTTTCTTT.

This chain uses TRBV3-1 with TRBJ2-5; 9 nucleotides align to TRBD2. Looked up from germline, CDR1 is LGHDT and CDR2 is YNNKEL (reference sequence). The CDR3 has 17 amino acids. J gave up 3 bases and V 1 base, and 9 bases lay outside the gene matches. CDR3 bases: TGTGCCAGCAGCCAAGGTCCGGGCGGGAGGGCCGAAGAGACCCAGTACTTC. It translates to CASSQGPGGRAEETQYF.